This is a list of T cell receptor beta chains from one sample in a study of blood T cells in healthy people across ages. TCRdb processed the 5' RACE reads anew with MiXCR; each CDR3 protein has one entry. The sample contains about 720,000 distinct CDR3 sequences, 20% to 30% of which appear only once. The same sample was also studied in work on T cells of mothers and their children.

Source material: blood. The receptors were sampled from a boy aged 10-17 years in good health. The CDR3 runs from the conserved cysteine through the conserved F or W. A D gene is named only where the DNA matches it firmly. Clone size is stated in some rows and not others, as once, few, many or a class when expanded.

D gene,V gene,clone size,J gene,CDR3 DNA,CDR3 protein
-,TRBV3-1,-,TRBJ1-1,TGTGCCAGCAGCCAAGATATTGGGGCTAGAACTGAAGCTTTCTTT,CASSQDIGARTEAFF
TRBD2,TRBV9,few,TRBJ2-4,TGTGCCAGCAGCACAACTAGCGGGGGGCTTAACCAAAACATTCAGTACTTC,CASSTTSGGLNQNIQYF
TRBD2,TRBV10-3,few,TRBJ2-5,TGTGCCATCAGTGAGGTGATAGCGGGAGCAGAGACCCAGTACTTC,CAISEVIAGAETQYF
-,TRBV9,few,TRBJ2-5,TGTGCCAGCAGCGTAAATAGCGCGGGTCCTCAAGAGACCCAGTACTTC,CASSVNSAGPQETQYF
-,TRBV18,-,TRBJ2-3,TGTGCCAGCAGCCCACCCAGCAGCACAGATACGCAGTATTTT,CASSPPSSTDTQYF
-,TRBV7-7,few,TRBJ2-1,TGTGCTAGCAGCTTAGTGCTTCCGGGGAACGGTGAGCAGTTCTTC,CASSLVLPGNGEQFF
TRBD1,TRBV7-9,few,TRBJ2-5,TGTGCCAGCAGCGCGAGGGACAGCGAGACCCAGTACTTC,CASSARDSETQYF
-,TRBV15,-,TRBJ2-5,TGTGCCACCAGTACCTTGTGGGAGACCCAGTACTTC,CATSTLWETQYF
-,TRBV9,-,TRBJ1-1,TGTGCCAGCAGCGTAGAGGATCCGGGCACTGAAGCTTTCTTT,CASSVEDPGTEAFF
-,TRBV10-3,few,TRBJ1-2,TGTGCCATCAGTGACCCGGGCGGAAACTATGGCTACACCTTC,CAISDPGGNYGYTF
-,TRBV25-1,many,TRBJ2-4,TGTGCCAGCAGTGAACCGGACATCTATCTCGGAGACATTCAGTACTTC,CASSEPDIYLGDIQYF
-,TRBV29-1,-,TRBJ1-4,TGCAGCAGCAGATATAATGAAAAACTGTTTTTT,CSSRYNEKLFF
-,TRBV18,-,TRBJ2-5,TGTGCCAGCTCACCACCGTTGGGGGCTCTGACCCAGTACTTC,CASSPPLGALTQYF
-,TRBV4-3,-,TRBJ2-3,TGCGCCAGCAGCCCTCGGTCCTCGGGTCGGAGTGGCACAGATACGCAGTATTTT,CASSPRSSGRSGTDTQYF
TRBD1,TRBV11-2,few,TRBJ2-7,TGTGCCAGCAGCCAGGGACAGGGAGCCACCCCCTACGAGCAGTACTTC,CASSQGQGATPYEQYF